This T cell receptor (beta chain) was identified during a study of cytomegalovirus exposure and HLA in healthy donors. Study results and limitations: Links to common viral pathogens appeared, in a later analysis, for several of the most significant clusters.

V shed 4 bases, J shed 4 bases, and the junction held 3 bases outside the gene matches. Germline CDR1 SGHTA, CDR2 FQGTGA. CDR3 size: 15 residues. Details on this clone: Its antigen is currently unknown.

PCR primers comprised 60 Vbeta and 13 Jbeta primers. TCRdb keeps only in-frame clones here, not all; method: immunoSEQ multiplex PCR. The table lists about 200,000 clones, 82% of them singletons. The sample taken for sequencing was PBMCs. This clonotype was sampled from a woman aged 50 to 60 in good health and CMV-seropositive. The V call is TRBV7-3, the J call TRBJ2-6, with 8 nucleotides matching TRBD1. The CDR3 is CASSSTGDGANVLTF. CDR3 in DNA: TGTGCCAGCAGCTCGACAGGGGACGGGGCCAACGTCCTGACTTTC.